These T cell receptor beta chains were read from a single sample in a study of sequential checkpoint blockade in melanoma. Assay: immunoSEQ multiplex PCR; the TCRdb copy retains only in-frame clones and omits some. The profile shows tens of thousands of clones, about two thirds of them singletons. The sequenced sample was CD8+ T cells sorted from blood (inferred from file names), obtained from a patient given nivolumab and ipilimumab in sequence. These receptors all come from a human donor with melanoma. CDR3s include the opening cysteine and the closing phenylalanine or tryptophan. Fields, in order: J gene, D gene, V gene, clone size, CDR3 DNA, CDR3 protein. D genes are given only for firm matches. The listing skips clone size in some rows; elsewhere it reads once, few, many or a size class.

j_call: TRBJ2-1; d_call: -; v_call: TRBV9; clone_size: -; cdr3_nt: TGTGCCAGCAGCGGGGGGGCCTACAATGAGCAGTTCTTC; cdr3_aa: CASSGGAYNEQFF
j_call: TRBJ2-3; d_call: TRBD1; v_call: TRBV28; clone_size: few; cdr3_nt: TGTGCCAGCAGCACCCCTTTCGAGGACAGGGTAGCGGCAGATACGCAGTATTTT; cdr3_aa: CASSTPFEDRVAADTQYF
j_call: TRBJ1-6; d_call: -; v_call: TRBV5-6; clone_size: -; cdr3_nt: TGTGCCAGCAGGCCTAGGGGATTCTATAATTCACCCCTCCACTTT; cdr3_aa: CASRPRGFYNSPLHF
j_call: TRBJ2-3; d_call: -; v_call: TRBV6-4; clone_size: once; cdr3_nt: TGTGCCAGCATGAACCGGAGATTATATACGCAGTATTTT; cdr3_aa: CASMNRRLYTQYF
j_call: TRBJ2-7; d_call: -; v_call: TRBV5-6; clone_size: once; cdr3_nt: TGTGCCAGCAGCTTCGTCAGGAACTACGAGCAGTACTTC; cdr3_aa: CASSFVRNYEQYF
j_call: TRBJ1-3; d_call: -; v_call: TRBV5-1; clone_size: few; cdr3_nt: TGCGCCAGCAGCTTGTGGGGCAGAAGTGGAAACACCATATATTTT; cdr3_aa: CASSLWGRSGNTIYF
j_call: TRBJ1-2; d_call: -; v_call: TRBV5-5; clone_size: -; cdr3_nt: TGTGCCAGCAGCTTGGACAGTAATTATGGCTACACCTTC; cdr3_aa: CASSLDSNYGYTF
j_call: TRBJ2-7; d_call: -; v_call: TRBV7-8; clone_size: once; cdr3_nt: TGTGCCAGCGCCCCCGCTGCGACCTACGAGCAGTACTTC; cdr3_aa: CASAPAATYEQYF
j_call: TRBJ1-1; d_call: -; v_call: TRBV5-8; clone_size: -; cdr3_nt: TGTGCCAGCAGCTTGATTGAGACTGAAGCTTTCTTT; cdr3_aa: CASSLIETEAFF
j_call: TRBJ2-3; d_call: -; v_call: TRBV7-3; clone_size: -; cdr3_nt: TGTGCCAGCAGCTTAACGGGGGGGCTGACAGATACGCAGTATTTT; cdr3_aa: CASSLTGGLTDTQYF
j_call: TRBJ1-4; d_call: -; v_call: TRBV9; clone_size: -; cdr3_nt: TGTGCCAGCAGCGGCAGGGAAGGATATGAAAAACTGTTTTTT; cdr3_aa: CASSGREGYEKLFF
j_call: TRBJ2-2; d_call: -; v_call: TRBV27; clone_size: -; cdr3_nt: TGTGCCAGCAGTCCGCGGTTCACCGGGGAGCTGTTTTTT; cdr3_aa: CASSPRFTGELFF
j_call: TRBJ2-1; d_call: -; v_call: TRBV11-2; clone_size: -; cdr3_nt: TGTGCCAGTATCGACCCTCGAGAATCGGGGAACTACAATGAGCAGTTCTTC; cdr3_aa: CASIDPRESGNYNEQFF
j_call: TRBJ2-7; d_call: -; v_call: TRBV11-1; clone_size: -; cdr3_nt: TGTGCCAGCAGCCCCGCACCCCCGGGACACGAGGACCACGAGCAGTACTTC; cdr3_aa: CASSPAPPGHEDHEQYF
j_call: TRBJ2-1; d_call: TRBD1; v_call: TRBV29-1; clone_size: -; cdr3_nt: TGCAGCGTTGAAGATGAGAACAGGGGAAGTTACAATGAGCAGTTCTTC; cdr3_aa: CSVEDENRGSYNEQFF
j_call: TRBJ1-2; d_call: -; v_call: TRBV29-1; clone_size: -; cdr3_nt: TGCAGCGTCCTCAGCGCCATGGGTGATGGCTACACCTTC; cdr3_aa: CSVLSAMGDGYTF
j_call: TRBJ2-3; d_call: TRBD2; v_call: TRBV4-3; clone_size: -; cdr3_nt: TGCGCCAGCAGCCAGGGACTAGCGGATACGCAGTATTTT; cdr3_aa: CASSQGLADTQYF
j_call: TRBJ2-7; d_call: TRBD1; v_call: TRBV7-8; clone_size: -; cdr3_nt: TGTGCCAGCAGCCCCTCCCCCGGGACAGGCTACGAGCAGTACTTC; cdr3_aa: CASSPSPGTGYEQYF
j_call: TRBJ1-1; d_call: -; v_call: TRBV28; clone_size: -; cdr3_nt: TGTGCCAGCAGTCGGGGGGTTGAAGCTTTCTTT; cdr3_aa: CASSRGVEAFF
j_call: TRBJ2-3; d_call: -; v_call: TRBV6-5; clone_size: few; cdr3_nt: TGTGCCAGCAGTTACCAGGGGGAGGGCACAGATACGCAGTATTTT; cdr3_aa: CASSYQGEGTDTQYF
j_call: TRBJ2-1; d_call: TRBD2; v_call: TRBV4-3; clone_size: -; cdr3_nt: TGCGCCAGCAGCCAGGGACTAGCGGGGATTGAGCAGTTCTTC; cdr3_aa: CASSQGLAGIEQFF
j_call: TRBJ2-3; d_call: TRBD1; v_call: TRBV4-1; clone_size: -; cdr3_nt: TGCGCCAGCAGCCAGAAAACAGGGGTGGATACGCAGTATTTT; cdr3_aa: CASSQKTGVDTQYF
j_call: TRBJ2-5; d_call: -; v_call: TRBV28; clone_size: -; cdr3_nt: TGTGCCAGCAGTTTCGGGGGAGGAGAGACCCAGTACTTC; cdr3_aa: CASSFGGGETQYF
j_call: TRBJ1-3; d_call: -; v_call: TRBV2; clone_size: -; cdr3_nt: TGTGCCAGCAGTGATTTGAGGTCTGGAAACACCATATATTTT; cdr3_aa: CASSDLRSGNTIYF
j_call: TRBJ2-2; d_call: -; v_call: TRBV7-9; clone_size: -; cdr3_nt: TGTGCCAGCAGCTTATCGGCAGGGTACACCGGGGAGCTGTTTTTT; cdr3_aa: CASSLSAGYTGELFF
j_call: TRBJ1-2; d_call: TRBD1; v_call: TRBV6-5; clone_size: few; cdr3_nt: TGTGCCAGCAGTCCCTCCGACAGGGGTGGCTACACCTTC; cdr3_aa: CASSPSDRGGYTF
j_call: TRBJ2-5; d_call: -; v_call: TRBV7-9; clone_size: -; cdr3_nt: TGTGCCAGCAGCACAGGGATCGAGACCCAGTACTTC; cdr3_aa: CASSTGIETQYF
j_call: TRBJ2-3; d_call: TRBD1; v_call: TRBV4-1; clone_size: -; cdr3_nt: TGCGCCAGCAGCCAAGGGACAGGGCGGTCGACAGATACGCAGTATTTT; cdr3_aa: CASSQGTGRSTDTQYF
j_call: TRBJ2-3; d_call: TRBD2; v_call: TRBV6-4; clone_size: -; cdr3_nt: TGTGCCAGCAGTGACTCAGCGGGGGGGAGCACAGATACGCAGTATTTT; cdr3_aa: CASSDSAGGSTDTQYF
j_call: TRBJ2-3; d_call: -; v_call: TRBV9; clone_size: -; cdr3_nt: TGTGCCAGCAGCGCAACAGGGGGGGCAGATACGCAGTATTTT; cdr3_aa: CASSATGGADTQYF
j_call: TRBJ1-5; d_call: -; v_call: TRBV5-1; clone_size: -; cdr3_nt: TGCGCCAGCAGCTTGGACCCGGGGGGCCAGCCCCAGCATTTT; cdr3_aa: CASSLDPGGQPQHF
j_call: TRBJ1-1; d_call: TRBD1; v_call: TRBV6-4; clone_size: once; cdr3_nt: TGTGCCAGCAGTGAAAGCAGGGGGTTTGAAGCTTTCTTT; cdr3_aa: CASSESRGFEAFF
j_call: TRBJ2-5; d_call: TRBD1; v_call: TRBV16; clone_size: few; cdr3_nt: TGTGCCAGCAGCGGACAGGGGGATTCGGAGACCCAGTACTTC; cdr3_aa: CASSGQGDSETQYF
j_call: TRBJ2-7; d_call: TRBD1; v_call: TRBV7-9; clone_size: -; cdr3_nt: TGTGCCAGCAGCTTTGGTGGACAGGGGAACCACGAGCAGTACTTC; cdr3_aa: CASSFGGQGNHEQYF
j_call: TRBJ1-2; d_call: -; v_call: TRBV19; clone_size: -; cdr3_nt: TGTGCCAGTAGTATAATGACAGCCTATGGCTACACCTTC; cdr3_aa: CASSIMTAYGYTF
j_call: TRBJ1-1; d_call: -; v_call: TRBV7-9; clone_size: large; cdr3_nt: TGTGCCAGCAGCTCCACCGAGGGGGGGAAGATGAACACTGAAGCTTTCTTT; cdr3_aa: CASSSTEGGKMNTEAFF
j_call: TRBJ1-2; d_call: -; v_call: TRBV27; clone_size: -; cdr3_nt: TGTGCCAGCAGTTCTTACGGGATCTATGGCTACACCTTC; cdr3_aa: CASSSYGIYGYTF
j_call: TRBJ1-1; d_call: TRBD1; v_call: TRBV28; clone_size: -; cdr3_nt: TGTGCCAGCAGTTCCACCCGGACAGGGGGCGGTTTTAACACTGAAGCTTTCTTT; cdr3_aa: CASSSTRTGGGFNTEAFF
j_call: TRBJ2-5; d_call: -; v_call: TRBV28; clone_size: -; cdr3_nt: TGTGCCAGCAGTATTGCCGGGGGACTTCAAGAGACCCAGTACTTC; cdr3_aa: CASSIAGGLQETQYF
j_call: TRBJ2-1; d_call: TRBD2; v_call: TRBV19; clone_size: -; cdr3_nt: TGTGCCAGTAGTATAGGGACTAGCGGATACAATGAGCAGTTCTTC; cdr3_aa: CASSIGTSGYNEQFF
j_call: TRBJ2-2; d_call: -; v_call: TRBV7-6; clone_size: -; cdr3_nt: TGTGCCAGCAGCGCGTCGTGGGGGCAGAGCGGGGAGCTGTTTTTT; cdr3_aa: CASSASWGQSGELFF
j_call: TRBJ2-3; d_call: TRBD2; v_call: TRBV18; clone_size: few; cdr3_nt: TGTGCCAGCTCACCAGCGATAAGCGGGGGGGCCGCGGATACGCAGTATTTT; cdr3_aa: CASSPAISGGAADTQYF
j_call: TRBJ2-3; d_call: -; v_call: TRBV5-1; clone_size: -; cdr3_nt: TGCGCCAGCAGCTTGGCTCCCGATACGCAGTATTTT; cdr3_aa: CASSLAPDTQYF
j_call: TRBJ1-5; d_call: -; v_call: TRBV9; clone_size: few; cdr3_nt: TGTGCCAGCAGCGTGTTTGGAGGTCAGCCCCAGCATTTT; cdr3_aa: CASSVFGGQPQHF
j_call: TRBJ2-1; d_call: -; v_call: TRBV29-1; clone_size: -; cdr3_nt: TGCAGCGTTGTGGTTATGGCTAGCCCTCGGGATGAGCAGTTCTTC; cdr3_aa: CSVVVMASPRDEQFF
j_call: TRBJ1-2; d_call: -; v_call: TRBV4-1; clone_size: -; cdr3_nt: TGCGCCAGCAGCCAAGAAGGCGGCAGTCGGGGCTACACCTTC; cdr3_aa: CASSQEGGSRGYTF
j_call: TRBJ2-3; d_call: -; v_call: TRBV27; clone_size: -; cdr3_nt: TGTGCCAGCAGTTTATTTCTAGGCGGGAGCACAGATACGCAGTATTTT; cdr3_aa: CASSLFLGGSTDTQYF